This T cell receptor beta chain was sequenced for a study of response to subunit inactivated influenza vaccine. Study-wide results and caveats: There was a suggestion from the authors that each seasonal influenza vaccination recruits few new T cells.

TCRdb re-called the RT-PCR reads with MiXCR, one entry per CDR3 protein. The sample includes approximately 500,000 distinct CDR3 sequences, approximately 13% of them seen just once. This clonotype was detected a few times. Its matching antigen is unknown. This TCR came from a man aged 45-60 years who received an inactivated influenza vaccine. The sample in question was PBMCs from blood, obtained more than 35 days after vaccination.

CDR3 protein: CASSLAGGLGTDTQYF. The CDR3 DNA follows: TGTGCCAGCAGCTTGGCGGGGGGGCTTGGCACAGATACGCAGTATTTT. This chain links TRBV5-6 with TRBJ2-3; 8 nucleotides line up with TRBD2. With 0 bases clipped from V and 1 base from J, the junction kept 4 bases outside the gene matches. The CDR3 contains 16 residues. Germline CDR1 SGHDT, CDR2 YYEEEE.